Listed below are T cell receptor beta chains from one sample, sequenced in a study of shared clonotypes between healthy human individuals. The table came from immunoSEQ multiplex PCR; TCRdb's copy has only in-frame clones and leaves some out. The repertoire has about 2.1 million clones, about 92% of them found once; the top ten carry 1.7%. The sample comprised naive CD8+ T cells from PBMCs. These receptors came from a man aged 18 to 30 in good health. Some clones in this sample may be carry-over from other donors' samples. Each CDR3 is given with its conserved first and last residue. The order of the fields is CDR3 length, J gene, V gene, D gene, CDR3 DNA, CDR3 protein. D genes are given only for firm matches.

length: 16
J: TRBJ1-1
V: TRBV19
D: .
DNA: TGTGCCAGTAGTATAGGGTCCGCAGGGCCCCGAACTGAAGCTTTCTTT
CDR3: CASSIGSAGPRTEAFF

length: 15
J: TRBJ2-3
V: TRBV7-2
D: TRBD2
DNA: TGTGCCAGCAGCTTAGTGGGGACTACAGGCGATACGCAGTATTTT
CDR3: CASSLVGTTGDTQYF

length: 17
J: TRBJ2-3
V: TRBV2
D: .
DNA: TGTGCCAGCAGTGAATCAGTAGGACCGCGGGGCACAGATACGCAGTATTTT
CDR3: CASSESVGPRGTDTQYF

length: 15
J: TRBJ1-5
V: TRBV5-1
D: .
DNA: TGCGCCAGCAGCTTGGTGCCAGGAGGCAATCAGCCCCAGCATTTT
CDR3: CASSLVPGGNQPQHF

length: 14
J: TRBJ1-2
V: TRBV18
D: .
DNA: TGTGCCAGCTCAGCTAGTACAGGGTTCTATGGCTACACCTTC
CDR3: CASSASTGFYGYTF

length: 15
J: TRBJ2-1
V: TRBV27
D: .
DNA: TGTGCCAGCAGTTTAAGTGCGAGCTCCTACAATGAGCAGTTCTTC
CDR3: CASSLSASSYNEQFF

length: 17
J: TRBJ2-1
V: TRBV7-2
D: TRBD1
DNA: TGTGCCAGCAGCACCCGACAGGGGGCTCTGGGGTACAATGAGCAGTTCTTC
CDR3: CASSTRQGALGYNEQFF

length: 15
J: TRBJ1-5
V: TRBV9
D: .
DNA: TGTGCCAGCAGCCCTGGCCTCTTGCTCAATCAGCCCCAGCATTTT
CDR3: CASSPGLLLNQPQHF

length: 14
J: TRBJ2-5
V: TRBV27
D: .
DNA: TGTGCCAGCAGTTCCGAGGGACGTTTAAAGACCCAGTACTTC
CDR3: CASSSEGRLKTQYF

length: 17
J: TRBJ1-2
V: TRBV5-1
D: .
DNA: TGCGCCAGCAGCTTGGCCAGGTACCCCCACCCCTCCTATGGCTACACCTTC
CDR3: CASSLARYPHPSYGYTF

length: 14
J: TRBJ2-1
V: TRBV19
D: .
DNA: TGTGCCAGTAGTATAGCACCGGGGGACAATGAGCAGTTCTTC
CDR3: CASSIAPGDNEQFF

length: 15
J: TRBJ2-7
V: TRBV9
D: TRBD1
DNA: TGTGCCAGCAGCGGACGGACAGGGGGAGATGACGAGCAGTACTTC
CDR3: CASSGRTGGDDEQYF

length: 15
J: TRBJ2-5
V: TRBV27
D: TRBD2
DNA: TGTGCCAGCAGACGACTAGCGGGAGTAAGAGAGACCCAGTACTTC
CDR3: CASRRLAGVRETQYF

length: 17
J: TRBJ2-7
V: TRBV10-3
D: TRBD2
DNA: TGTGCCATCAGTGAGCGACTAGCGGGTGTAACTGCCTACGAGCAGTACTTC
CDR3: CAISERLAGVTAYEQYF

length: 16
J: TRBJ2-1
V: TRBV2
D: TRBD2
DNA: TGTGCCAGCAGTGACCCCGGACTAGCGGGAGACAATGAGCAGTTCTTC
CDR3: CASSDPGLAGDNEQFF

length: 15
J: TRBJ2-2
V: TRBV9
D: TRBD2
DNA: TGTGCCAGCAGCGACCGACTAGCTGGGACCGGGGAGCTGTTTTTT
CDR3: CASSDRLAGTGELFF

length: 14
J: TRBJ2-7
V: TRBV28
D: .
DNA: TGTGCCAGCCTGACCGGGGGCCGACGCTACGAGCAGTACTTC
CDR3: CASLTGGRRYEQYF

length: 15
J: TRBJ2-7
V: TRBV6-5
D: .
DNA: TGTGCCAGCAGTTACTCGAGAGGGGCTGGCTACGAGCAGTACTTC
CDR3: CASSYSRGAGYEQYF

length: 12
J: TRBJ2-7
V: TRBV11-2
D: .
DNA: TGTGCCAGCAGCTTTGACTCCTACGAGCAGTACTTC
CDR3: CASSFDSYEQYF

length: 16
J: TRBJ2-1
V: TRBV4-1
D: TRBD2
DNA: TGCGCCAGCAGCCAAGCAACTAGCGGGGCACTACACGAGCAGTTCTTC
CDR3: CASSQATSGALHEQFF

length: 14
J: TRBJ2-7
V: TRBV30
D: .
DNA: TGTGCCTGGATCGGCATTGACAGCTCCTACGAGCAGTACTTC
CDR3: CAWIGIDSSYEQYF

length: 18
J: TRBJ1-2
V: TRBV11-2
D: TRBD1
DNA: TGTGCCAGCAGCTTAGTCTCCGGGACAGGGTTAGATAACTATGGCTACACCTTC
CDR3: CASSLVSGTGLDNYGYTF

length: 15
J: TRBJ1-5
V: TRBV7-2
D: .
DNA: TGTGCCAGCAGCCCCCGGGGAGGGGGAAATCAGCCCCAGCATTTT
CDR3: CASSPRGGGNQPQHF

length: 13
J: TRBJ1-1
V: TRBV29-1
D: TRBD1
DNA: TGCAGCGTTGCGGGACAGAAGAACACTGAAGCTTTCTTT
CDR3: CSVAGQKNTEAFF

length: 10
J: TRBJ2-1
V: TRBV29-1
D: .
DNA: TGCAGCTTTAGACTGAATGAGCAGTTCTTC
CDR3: CSFRLNEQFF